This TCR beta chain was sequenced during a study of identical twins. After template switching added a universal primer site, the resulting cDNA carried unique molecular identifiers. Each CDR3 protein is one row after TCRdb ran MiXCR on the 5' RACE reads. Among 1.5 million or so distinct CDR3 sequences listed, more than 30% were seen once. Overall study findings and caveats: For out-of-frame beta sequences, excess twin sharing was weaker. One should note that invariant MAIT and iNKT cells could partly confound zero-insertion analyses. With abundant cord blood beta clonotypes, insertions were fewer; memory repertoires showed no such pattern.

The CDR3 consists of 12 residues. Trimming took 10 bases from V and 5 from J, leaving 12 bases between them. CDR1 is MDHEN and CDR2 is SYDVKM in the germline V gene. Only a few counts were recorded for this clonotype. Its specificity is unknown. The sequencing input was cord blood. The chain carries TRBV28 and TRBJ1-5, with no clear D. This TCR derives from a newborn girl in good health. The DNA of the CDR3 is TGTGCCACGACGGGCTTGGATCAGCCCCAGCATTTT. This sequence encodes CATTGLDQPQHF. Full variable domain (remainder filled in from reference TRBV28 and TRBJ1-5): DVKVTQSSRYLVKRTGEKVFLECVQDMDHENMFWYRQDPGLGLRLIYFSYDVKMKEKGDIPEGYSVSREKKERFSLILESASTNQTSMYLCATTGLDQPQHFGDGTRLSIL.